A selection of T cell receptor beta chains follows, all from one sample in a study of T cells in tuberculosis. The assay was immunoSEQ multiplex PCR, and TCRdb's table has in-frame clones only and misses some. The profile covers fewer than 55,000 clones, with about 95% appearing a single time and around 1.4% taken by the ten largest. Source: PBMCs, taken at tuberculosis diagnosis. All receptors come from an adult with tuberculosis. CDR3s include the opening cysteine and the closing phenylalanine or tryptophan. D genes are given only for firm matches. Only part of the rows carry a size: once, few, many, or a class if the clone is expanded.

d_call j_call clone_size v_call cdr3_aa
TRBD1 TRBJ2-7 - TRBV28 CASKSGGYEQYF
- TRBJ1-6 - TRBV30 CAWSMRVRSGSPLHF
TRBD1 TRBJ1-1 - TRBV6-5 CASSPGTANTEAFF
- TRBJ1-2 - TRBV5-1 CASREGQASYGYTF
- TRBJ1-2 once TRBV5-1 CASSLVSGVNGYTF
TRBD2 TRBJ2-7 - TRBV4-2 CASSQELAGPYEQYF
TRBD2 TRBJ2-2 - TRBV19 CASSSAGGWTGELFF
TRBD1 TRBJ1-3 - TRBV16 CASSRLPGQSSGNTIYF
TRBD2 TRBJ2-1 few TRBV5-1 CASSLAAGAPSSYNEQFF
- TRBJ2-7 - TRBV6-6 CASTKGLQEREQYF
- TRBJ2-7 - TRBV6-6 CASSYAGGRLSYEQYF
TRBD1 TRBJ2-5 - TRBV7-3 CASSLKTGQGGETQYF
- TRBJ1-5 - TRBV30 CAWSQVYSNQPQHF
- TRBJ2-2 - TRBV12-2 CASRLGTGLFTGTGELFF
TRBD1 TRBJ2-1 - TRBV7-9 CASSLGGQGLHEQFF
- TRBJ1-2 few TRBV11-2 CASSLDVQVIGYTF
- TRBJ2-3 - TRBV7-8 CASSLEEIFSTDTQYF
- TRBJ2-7 - TRBV7-2 CASSSPTSYEQYF
- TRBJ2-1 - TRBV6-5 CASSYSGLYQFF
- TRBJ1-2 - TRBV4-1 CASSQDRSSGYGYTF
- TRBJ1-2 - TRBV29-1 CSVVITDSYGYTF
- TRBJ1-2 - TRBV5-4 CASSQTGSGGYTF
TRBD1 TRBJ2-1 - TRBV30 CAWRWQGAGNEQFF
TRBD2 TRBJ2-1 - TRBV4-2 CASSQARTSGRVNEQFF
- TRBJ2-7 - TRBV7-9 CASSSYKPVGVGEQYF
TRBD2 TRBJ2-3 - TRBV10-3 CAISFLAGVADTQYF
- TRBJ2-5 - TRBV28 CASLPQSWGRTVPKETQYF
TRBD2 TRBJ2-3 once TRBV5-4 CASSSGLGITDTQYF
TRBD1 TRBJ1-2 - TRBV5-1 CASSLDRGNYGYTF
TRBD1 TRBJ1-4 - TRBV6-6 CASRLQGGNEKLFF
- TRBJ2-7 - TRBV28 CASISGYEQYF
- TRBJ1-2 - TRBV28 CASIGGFGYTF
- TRBJ2-1 - TRBV12-2 CASRRRAGAEQFF
TRBD1 TRBJ1-3 - TRBV11-2 CASSLYGTGISGNTIYF
TRBD2 TRBJ2-3 - TRBV20-1 CSAGLADTQYF
TRBD1 TRBJ2-1 - TRBV14 CASTSDRADEQFF
TRBD1 TRBJ2-5 - TRBV6-1 CASSEEVRGPETQYF
- TRBJ2-1 once TRBV4-1 CASSQELGSAGRKAGSYNEQFF
- TRBJ2-1 - TRBV11-3 CASSLIPRLYYNEQFF
- TRBJ2-5 - TRBV7-2 CASTQDGRGQETQYF
- TRBJ1-1 - TRBV2 CASSGRGALMNTEAFF
TRBD1 TRBJ2-7 - TRBV18 CASSPDRQGLTYEQYF
- TRBJ1-2 - TRBV27 CASSLLPGEGYGYTF
- TRBJ1-2 - TRBV4-2 CASSQESGSYGYTF
- TRBJ1-2 - TRBV6-6 CASSHGQTSGYTF
- TRBJ1-1 - TRBV4-1 CASSQEVRGMNTEAFF
TRBD1 TRBJ1-3 - TRBV5-4 CASSPGQGRNTIYF
- TRBJ1-2 - TRBV9 CASSVAPGRDYGYTF
- TRBJ2-5 - TRBV15 CATSRVIAVETQYF
- TRBJ1-2 - TRBV20-1 CSAVRDGYTF